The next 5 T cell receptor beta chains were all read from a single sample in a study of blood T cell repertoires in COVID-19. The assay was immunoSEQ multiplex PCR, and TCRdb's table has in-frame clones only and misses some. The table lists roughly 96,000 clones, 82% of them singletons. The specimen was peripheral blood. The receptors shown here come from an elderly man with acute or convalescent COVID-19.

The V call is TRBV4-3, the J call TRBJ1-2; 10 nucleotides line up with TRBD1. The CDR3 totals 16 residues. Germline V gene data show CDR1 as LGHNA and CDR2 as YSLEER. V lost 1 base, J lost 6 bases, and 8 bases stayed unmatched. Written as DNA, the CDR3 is TGCGCCAGCAGCCAAGGTGGGGTAGGGACAGGGGATGGCTACACCTTC. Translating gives CASSQGGVGTGDGYTF.

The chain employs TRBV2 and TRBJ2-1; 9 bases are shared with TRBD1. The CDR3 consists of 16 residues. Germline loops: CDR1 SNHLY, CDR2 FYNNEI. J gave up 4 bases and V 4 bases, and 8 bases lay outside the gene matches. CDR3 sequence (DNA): TGTGCCAGCAGTGCTCGCCCCGGGACAGGGTACAATGAGCAGTTCTTC. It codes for CASSARPGTGYNEQFF. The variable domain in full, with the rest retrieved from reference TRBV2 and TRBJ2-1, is EPEVTQTPSHQVTQMGQEVILRCVPISNHLYFYWYRQILGQKVEFLVSFYNNEISEKSEIFDDQFSVERPDGSNFTLKIRSTKLEDSAMYFCASSARPGTGYNEQFFGPGTRLTVL.

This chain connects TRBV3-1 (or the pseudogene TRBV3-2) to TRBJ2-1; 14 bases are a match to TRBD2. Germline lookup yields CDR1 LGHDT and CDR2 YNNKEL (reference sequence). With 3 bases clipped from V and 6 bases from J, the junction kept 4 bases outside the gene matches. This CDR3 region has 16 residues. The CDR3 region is CASSHLGTSGGNEQFF. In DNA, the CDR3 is TGTGCCAGCAGCCACCTCGGGACTAGCGGGGGCAATGAGCAGTTCTTC.

The CDR3 region has the DNA TGTGCCACCAGTGATTTACGGCCGGGACAGGGGGGGACCCAGTACTTC. It translates to CATSDLRPGQGGTQYF. J is TRBJ2-5 and V is TRBV24-1, with 11 nucleotides matching TRBD1. Germline CDR1 is KGHDR and CDR2 is SFDVKD. The V gene end was trimmed by 1 base and the J gene end by 7 bases; junction bases not matched to a gene: 7. The CDR3 totals 16 residues.

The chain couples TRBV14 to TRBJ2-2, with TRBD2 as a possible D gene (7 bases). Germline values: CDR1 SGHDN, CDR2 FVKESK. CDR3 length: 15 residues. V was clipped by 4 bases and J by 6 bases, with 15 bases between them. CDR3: CASSLQHGGPGELFF. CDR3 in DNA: TGTGCCAGCAGCCTTCAGCACGGGGGGCCCGGGGAGCTGTTTTTT.